Below, one T cell receptor beta chain is given with its context. This clonotype was detected only a few times. Its antigen is unknown. Base-call qualities are not available, and no considerably larger clone is one nucleotide away. Libraries were constructed by RT-PCR. Sequenced on a NextSeq 550. In TCRdb, the public reads were trimmed at Q25 with fastp and aligned with MiXCR, with productive beta chains retained. Rows are combined by CDR3 protein, so each entry shows the most common genes and DNA. Across this sample there are roughly 960,000 distinct CDR3 sequences, with approximately 19% seen only once. Of the sample, approximately 5.9% falls within the top ten clones. The data originate from a study of patients and donors after allogeneic stem cell transplantation (TCRdb year 2020). The sequence derives from a human donor who was either an allogeneic HSCT recipient or a stem cell or donor lymphocyte infusion donor (not recorded which). It is not recorded whose cells these are; they may come from a transplant donor. Sequenced material: blood, either unsorted or a sorted T cell fraction (not recorded which).

The nucleotides read TGTGCCAGCTCACAACAAGGATTAGGACTAGCGGGAGATACGCAGTATTTT. This encodes CASSQQGLGLAGDTQYF. The chain links TRBV18 with TRBJ2-3, with 11 middle bases fitting TRBD2. The CDR1 and CDR2 encoded by the germline V gene are KGHSH and LQKENI. Including cysteine and phenylalanine, the CDR3 has 17 amino acids. Only the CDR3 DNA is retained, 51 bases long and in frame from the first base. The germline V and J ends show losses of 4 bases and 5 bases respectively, and no gene match explains 11 bases of the junction. Full variable domain (CDR3 extended with the reference TRBV18 and TRBJ2-3 proteins): NAGVMQNPRHLVRRRGQEARLRCSPMKGHSHVYWYRQLPEEGLKFMVYLQKENIIDESGMPKERFSAEFPKEGPSILRIQQVVRGDSAAYFCASSQQGLGLAGDTQYFGPGTRLTVL.